This T cell receptor (beta chain) is from a study of identical twins. Only a few counts were recorded for this clonotype. Looked up from germline, CDR1 is KGHDR and CDR2 is SFDVKD. The V end was cut by 6 bases, the J end by 0 bases, with 6 bases between. The CDR3 is made up of 13 amino acids. TCRdb re-called the 5' RACE reads through MiXCR, storing one row per CDR3 protein. The sample contains around 1.7 million distinct CDR3 sequences, around a third of which appear only once. This clonotype originated in a newborn girl in good health. The chain is built from TRBV24-1 and TRBJ2-3; D unclear. The sequenced sample consisted of cord blood. The CDR3 loop reads CATSLTSTDTQYF. DNA for the CDR3: TGTGCCACCAGTCTCACTAGCACAGATACGCAGTATTTT.